This T cell receptor (beta chain) stems from a study of blood T cell repertoires in COVID-19 (dated by TCRdb to about 2020). Notes on the research overall: Samples covering the acute and convalescent phases of COVID-19 were provided by collaborators in the United States, Italy and Spain. The prospective study material was composed of cDNA or gDNA derived from T cells, B-cell-depleted T cells, or PBMCs. The dataset comprised deeply sampled blood TCRbeta repertoires from subjects exposed to, actively infected with, or recovered from COVID-19. The repertoires were made available in a free public database intended to serve as a resource for research on the immune response to SARS-CoV-2. The samples were drawn from two sources: the first 160 participants of the ongoing ImmuneRACE study, and approximately 1,300 subjects contributed by 6 global collaborators. The sample metadata nearly always contained a de-identified subject ID, COVID-19 status, age in years and sex. Where available, HLA class I and class II types were obtained from metadata supplied by the sample provider rather than from assay-based typing. General findings and caveats noted by the study authors: The amount of clinical and demographic metadata varied by source and participant and was provided uncurated.

As regards this clone: Its antigen has not been determined. No base quality values were provided; no much bigger clone lies one nucleotide off.

The immunoSEQ Assay, a bias-controlled multiplex PCR, was used to amplify TCRbeta CDR3 regions from genomic DNA. The published analysis was carried out like this. Nucleated cell counts per sample were estimated from amplification of reference gene primers within the assay. Sequence reads were collapsed and filtered to measure the absolute abundance of every unique TCRbeta CDR3 rearrangement. Productive Simpson clonality was computed per sample as the square root of Simpson's diversity index over productive rearrangements. TCRdb holds this immuneACCESS table with in-frame rearrangements only. Some clones are missing; in checked studies, unresolved V genes explain under half, and the rest has no known cause. The V and J calls and clone size were taken over from that table, and D and trimming were inferred from the DNA. This sample is represented by about 200,000 clones; around 90% of them were singletons. The ten largest clones add up to about 0.59% of the sample.

Clipping removes 0 bases from V and 6 bases from J, with 1 as the unmatched junction base count. CDR1 and CDR2 were assigned from the germline V gene as SGHRS and YFSETQ. Including the terminal cysteine and phenylalanine, the CDR3 comprises 14 residues. Of all the DNA, just the CDR3 is kept, 42 bases in frame from base 1. Each collaborating institution followed its own protocols to collect whole blood in K2EDTA tubes. For TCRbeta analysis, collaborators shipped samples as frozen whole blood, isolated PBMCs, or DNA extracted from either of those sample types. The sequenced material came from peripheral blood. The receptor comes from a man in his fifties with acute or convalescent COVID-19. This sequence uses TRBV5-1 and TRBJ2-3; 10 central bases correspond to TRBD2. The encoded CDR3 is CASSLASGSDTQYF. DNA sequence: TGCGCCAGCAGCTTGGCTAGCGGGAGTGATACGCAGTATTTT.